This TCR beta chain was recorded in a study of healthy donors' naive CD4 and CD8 T cells. This clonotype was seen a few times. Starting from roughly 0.45 ug of total RNA, TCR libraries were made with linear amplification. One entry per CDR3 protein, called by TCRdb with MiXCR from the reads. The table has 150,000 to 200,000 distinct CDR3 sequences, around 70% seen once; the top ten hold approximately 2.5%. Per germline, CDR1 DFQATT and CDR2 SNEGSKA (reference sequence). The CDR3 is 12 residues long. V gave up 6 bases and J gave up 9 bases; unmatched junction bases: 10. The source is a pool of human donors in good health; the sample pools cells from several healthy donors. V usage is TRBV20-1 and J usage is TRBJ1-2, with 7 bases fitting TRBD1. The sample was naive CD4+ and CD8+ T cells sorted from blood, pooled from several donors. The CDR3 region has the DNA TGCAGTGCCAAGCCCCCGGGACAGAGCTACACCTTC. This codes for CSAKPPGQSYTF.